A single sample is the source of the 9 T cell receptor beta chains below, sequenced in a study of early T cells in non-severe SARS-CoV-2 infection (dated by TCRdb to the early 2020s). Libraries were made using 5' RACE. This sample was sequenced with a NextSeq 500. The raw public data were reprocessed by TCRdb itself: fastp quality trimming at Q25, MiXCR clonotype calling, in-frame beta chains only. Duplicate CDR3 protein sequences are folded into a single record with the most common DNA and genes. The sample contains tens of thousands of distinct CDR3 sequences, 12% of them found a single time. The ten largest clonotypes hold about 1.3% of the sample. Sequencing was carried out using whole blood. The receptors come from an adult who was a healthcare worker with PCR-confirmed SARS-CoV-2 infection or an uninfected control (not recorded which).

In this sample, this clonotype turned up many times. V is TRBV6-2 or TRBV6-3 and J is TRBJ2-7; 11 positions agree with TRBD2. Germline-derived CDR1 and CDR2 are MNHEY and SVGEGT. The CDR3 consists of 17 residues. V was pared by 0 bases and J by 5 bases, with 9 bases of the junction left unmatched. This chain's CDR3 is CASSYSYPSGGPDEQYF. The CDR3 nucleotides read TGTGCCAGCAGTTACTCGTATCCTAGCGGGGGGCCCGACGAGCAGTACTTC.

At least ten counts were recorded for this clonotype. V and J are TRBV9 and TRBJ2-1; D gene unclear. The CDR3 contains 13 residues. Germline V gene sequence: CDR1 SGDLS, CDR2 YYNGEE. Trimming took 4 bases from V and 0 from J, leaving 5 bases between them. The CDR3 sequence is CASSPSSYNEQFF. The CDR3 DNA is TGTGCCAGCAGCCCGAGCTCCTACAATGAGCAGTTCTTC.

Many counts were recorded for this clonotype. V gene TRBV4-2 combines with J gene TRBJ2-1; 15 positions match TRBD2. The junction had 5 bases not matched to a gene; V was cut back by 4 bases and J by 4 bases. The CDR3 runs to 17 residues. Germline V CDR1 and CDR2: LGHNA, YNFKEQ. The CDR3 here is CASSPWTSGGEYNEQFF. The DNA for the CDR3 is TGTGCCAGCAGCCCCTGGACTAGCGGGGGGGAATACAATGAGCAGTTCTTC.

There are many counts of this clonotype. The CDR3 is CAWNRDHTQYF. The CDR3 region has the DNA TGTGCCTGGAACAGGGATCATACGCAGTATTTT. The rearrangement links TRBV30 to TRBJ2-3; D may be TRBD1 (6 bases). V lost 4 bases and J lost 7, with 9 bases in between. This CDR3 has 11 amino acids. The V gene's germline CDR1 is GTSNPN and CDR2 SVGIG (reference sequence). Based on the CDR3 plus reference TRBV30 and TRBJ2-3, the full variable domain is SQTIHQWPATLVQPVGSPLSLECTVEGTSNPNLYWYRQAAGRGLQLLFYSVGIGQISSEVPQNLSASRPQDRQFILSSKKLLLSDSGFYLCAWNRDHTQYFGPGTRLTVL.

This clonotype has at least ten counts. This chain joins TRBV9 and TRBJ1-1, with no clear D. CDR1 and CDR2 from the germline V gene are SGDLS and YYNGEE. Trimming took 4 bases from V and 4 from J, leaving 20 bases between them. The CDR3 has 16 residues. CDR3 DNA: TGTGCCAGCAGCCCTCCCCCTTGGCGGGCGGGCACTGAAGCTTTCTTT. This translates into CASSPPPWRAGTEAFF.

This clonotype turned up a few times. The chain combines TRBV7-9 with TRBJ2-3; TRBD1 agrees at 9 bases. From germline, CDR1 is SEHNR and CDR2 FQNEAQ (reference sequence). This CDR3 comprises 15 residues. V shed 0 bases, J shed 4 bases, and the junction held 2 bases outside the gene matches. For the CDR3, the DNA is TGTGCCAGCAGCTTAGCGGGACAGGGCGCAGATACGCAGTATTTT. It translates to CASSLAGQGADTQYF.

This clonotype has ten or more counts. The rearrangement links TRBV14 to TRBJ2-7; D is undetermined. CDR3 length: 17 residues. CDR1 is SGHDN, CDR2 FVKESK, per germline. The V end was cut by 0 bases, the J end by 3 bases, with 18 bases between. The CDR3 protein is CASSQDAVGVVGYEQYF. The CDR3 DNA sequence: TGTGCCAGCAGCCAAGATGCGGTCGGCGTCGTCGGCTACGAGCAGTACTTC. The whole variable domain, remainder taken from reference TRBV14 and TRBJ2-7, is EAGVTQFPSHSVIEKGQTVTLRCDPISGHDNLYWYRRVMGKEIKFLLHFVKESKQDESGMPNNRFLAERTGGTYSTLKVQPAELEDSGVYFCASSQDAVGVVGYEQYFGPGTRLTVT.

This clonotype was recorded at least ten times. The chain links TRBV28 to TRBJ2-7, with D possibly TRBD2 on 6 matching bases. Trimming left V 8 bases short and J 2 bases short, with 19 bases between. CDR3 length: 15 amino acids. The germline V gene has CDR1 MDHEN and CDR2 SYDVKM. The CDR3 DNA sequence: TGTGCCAGCCCTCCGAGGGAGGCGATAACCTACGAGCAGTACTTC. Translated, it gives CASPPREAITYEQYF.

This clonotype has at least ten counts. CDR3 loop: CASSPWGDRDFTEAFF. CDR3 sequence (DNA): TGTGCCAGCAGCCCGTGGGGGGACAGGGATTTCACTGAAGCTTTCTTT. This chain uses TRBV7-9 with TRBJ1-1; 9 bases map to TRBD1. After removal of 5 bases from V and 4 bases from J, the junction contained 11 bases not matched to a gene. The V gene's germline CDR1 is SEHNR and CDR2 FQNEAQ (reference sequence). The CDR3 totals 16 residues.